This T cell receptor beta chain was identified in a study of CD8+ T cells in alopecia areata. Study-wide background: Tofacitinib was taken orally by treated patients, and the dose was 5 to 10 mg twice daily.

Germline values: CDR1 SQVTM, CDR2 ANQGSEA. With 4 bases clipped from V and 3 bases from J, the junction kept 8 bases outside the gene matches. There are 14 residues in the CDR3. Treatment here: oral pan-JAK inhibitor, 5-10 mg twice daily. Peripheral blood and lesional scalp punch biopsies were taken from alopecia areata patients. Cell sorting was applied to PBMCs, and CD4+ and CD8+ T cells were collected. RNA, once extracted, was reverse transcribed into cDNA for use as the sequencing template. The protocol was immunoSEQ multiplex PCR, while the TCRdb copy is restricted to in-frame clones and leaves out a portion. The table shows 90,000 to 150,000 clones, with approximately 53% occurring only once.

The sequence derives from a human donor with alopecia areata. The sample in question was CD4+ T cells sorted from blood, obtained at week 4, from a patient treated with tofacitinib. The chain uses TRBV29-1 and TRBJ1-2, with 7 bases fitting TRBD1. CDR3 DNA: TGCAGCGTTGGAGCGGAAGGGGGCGACTATGGCTACACCTTC. This translates into CSVGAEGGDYGYTF.